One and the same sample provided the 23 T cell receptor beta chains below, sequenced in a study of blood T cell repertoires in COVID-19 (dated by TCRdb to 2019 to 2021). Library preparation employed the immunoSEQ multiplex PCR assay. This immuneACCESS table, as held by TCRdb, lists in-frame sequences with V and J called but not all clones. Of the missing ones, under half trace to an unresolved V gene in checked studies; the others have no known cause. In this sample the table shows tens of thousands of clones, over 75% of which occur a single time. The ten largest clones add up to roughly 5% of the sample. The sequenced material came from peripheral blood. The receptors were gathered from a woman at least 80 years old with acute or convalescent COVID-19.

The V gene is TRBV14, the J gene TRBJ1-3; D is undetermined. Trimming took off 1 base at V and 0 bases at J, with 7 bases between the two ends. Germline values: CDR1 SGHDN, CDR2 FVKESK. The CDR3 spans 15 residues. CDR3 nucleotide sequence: TGTGCCAGCAGCCAAGTACATGGCTCTGGAAACACCATATATTTT. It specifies CASSQVHGSGNTIYF.

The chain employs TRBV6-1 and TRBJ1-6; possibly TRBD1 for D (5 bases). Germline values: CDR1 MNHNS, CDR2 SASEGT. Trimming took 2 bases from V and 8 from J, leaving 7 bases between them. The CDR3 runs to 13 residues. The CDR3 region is CASSEIGDSPLHF. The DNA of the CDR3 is TGTGCCAGCAGTGAAATAGGGGATTCACCCCTCCACTTT.

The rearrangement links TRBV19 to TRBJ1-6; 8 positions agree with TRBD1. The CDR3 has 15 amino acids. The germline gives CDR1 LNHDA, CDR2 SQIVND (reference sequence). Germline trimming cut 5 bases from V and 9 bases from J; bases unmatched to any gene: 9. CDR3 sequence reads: CASSPGQGPSSPLHF. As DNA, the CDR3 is TGTGCCAGTAGTCCCGGACAGGGACCTAGTTCACCCCTCCACTTT.

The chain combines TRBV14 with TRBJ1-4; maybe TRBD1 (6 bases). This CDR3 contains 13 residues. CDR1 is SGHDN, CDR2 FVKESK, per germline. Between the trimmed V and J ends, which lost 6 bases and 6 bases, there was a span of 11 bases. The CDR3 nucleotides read TGTGCCAGCAGTGGACAGCCACATGAAAAACTGTTTTTT. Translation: CASSGQPHEKLFF.

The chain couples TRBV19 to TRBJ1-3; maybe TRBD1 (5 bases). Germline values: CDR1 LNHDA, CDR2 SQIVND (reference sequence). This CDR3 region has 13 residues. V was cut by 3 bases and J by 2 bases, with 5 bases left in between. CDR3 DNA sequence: TGTGCCAGTAGTATGGACACTGGAAACACCATATATTTT. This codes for CASSMDTGNTIYF.

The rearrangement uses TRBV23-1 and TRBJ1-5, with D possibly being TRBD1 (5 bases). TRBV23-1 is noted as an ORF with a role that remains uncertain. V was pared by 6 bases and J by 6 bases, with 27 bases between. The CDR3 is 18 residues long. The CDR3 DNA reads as TGCGCCAGCAGCCCAACCGAGGCGTCCAGGGTTCGAGTTCAGCCCCAGCATTTT. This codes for CASSPTEASRVRVQPQHF.

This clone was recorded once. As DNA, the CDR3 is TGTGCCAGCGCCCGCAGACCTAGCACGTACGAGCAGTACTTC. The encoded protein is CASARRPSTYEQYF. J is TRBJ2-7 and V is TRBV11-2; D perhaps matches TRBD2 (5 bases). The CDR3 has 14 amino acids. V shed 8 bases and J shed 4 bases, with 18 bases lying between them. In germline, CDR1 is SGHAT, CDR2 FQNNGV.

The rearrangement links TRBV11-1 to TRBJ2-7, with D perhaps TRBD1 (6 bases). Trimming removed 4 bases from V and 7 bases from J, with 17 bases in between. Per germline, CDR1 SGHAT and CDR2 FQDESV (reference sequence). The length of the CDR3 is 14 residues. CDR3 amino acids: CASSSTGTPQEQYF. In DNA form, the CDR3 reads TGTGCCAGCAGCTCGACAGGAACCCCGCAGGAGCAGTACTTC.

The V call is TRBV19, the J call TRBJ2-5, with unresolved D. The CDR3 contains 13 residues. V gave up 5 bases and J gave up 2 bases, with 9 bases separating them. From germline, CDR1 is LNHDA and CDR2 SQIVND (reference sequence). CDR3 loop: CASSPSDQETQYF. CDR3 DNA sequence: TGTGCCAGTAGTCCGAGTGATCAAGAGACCCAGTACTTC.

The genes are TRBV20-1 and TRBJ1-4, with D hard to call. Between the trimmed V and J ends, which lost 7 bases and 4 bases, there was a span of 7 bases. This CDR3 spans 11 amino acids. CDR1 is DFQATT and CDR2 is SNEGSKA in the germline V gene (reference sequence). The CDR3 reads CSGHFNEKLFF. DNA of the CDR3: TGCAGTGGACACTTTAATGAAAAACTGTTTTTT.

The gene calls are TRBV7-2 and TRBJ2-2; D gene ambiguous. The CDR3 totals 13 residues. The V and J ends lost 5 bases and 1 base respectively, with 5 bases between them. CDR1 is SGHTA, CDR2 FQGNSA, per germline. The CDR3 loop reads CASSPRNTGELFF. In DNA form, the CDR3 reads TGTGCCAGCAGCCCGAGGAACACCGGGGAGCTGTTTTTT.

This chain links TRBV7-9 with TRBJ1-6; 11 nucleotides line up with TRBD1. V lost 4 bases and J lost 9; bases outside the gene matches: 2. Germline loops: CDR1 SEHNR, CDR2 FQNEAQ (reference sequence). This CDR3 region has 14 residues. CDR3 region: CASSSGQGASPLHF. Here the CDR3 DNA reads TGTGCCAGCAGCTCTGGACAGGGGGCTTCACCCCTCCACTTT.

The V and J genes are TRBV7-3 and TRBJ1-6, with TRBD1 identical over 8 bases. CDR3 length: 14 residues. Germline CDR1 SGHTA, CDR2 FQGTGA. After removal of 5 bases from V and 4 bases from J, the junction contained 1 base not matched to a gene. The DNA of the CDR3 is TGTGCCAGCAGCCGGACAGGGTATAATTCACCCCTCCACTTT. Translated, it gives CASSRTGYNSPLHF.

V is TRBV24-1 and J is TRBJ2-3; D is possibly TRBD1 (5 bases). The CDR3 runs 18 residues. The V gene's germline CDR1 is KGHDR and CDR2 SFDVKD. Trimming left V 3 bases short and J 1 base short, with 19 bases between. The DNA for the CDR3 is TGTGCCACCAGTGATACGAATACCGGTGACAGAGGCACAGATACGCAGTATTTT. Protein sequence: CATSDTNTGDRGTDTQYF.

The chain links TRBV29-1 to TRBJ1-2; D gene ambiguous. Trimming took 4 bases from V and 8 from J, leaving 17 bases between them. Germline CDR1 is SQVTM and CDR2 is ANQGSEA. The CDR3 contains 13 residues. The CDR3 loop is CSVVKAQGGGYTF. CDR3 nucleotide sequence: TGCAGCGTTGTGAAGGCCCAAGGAGGGGGCTACACCTTC.

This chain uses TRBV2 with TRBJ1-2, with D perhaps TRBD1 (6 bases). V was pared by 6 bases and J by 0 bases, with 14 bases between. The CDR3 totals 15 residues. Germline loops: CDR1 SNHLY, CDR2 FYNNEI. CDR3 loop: CASRDPGDANYGYTF. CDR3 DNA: TGTGCCAGCAGAGATCCAGGGGACGCTAACTATGGCTACACCTTC.

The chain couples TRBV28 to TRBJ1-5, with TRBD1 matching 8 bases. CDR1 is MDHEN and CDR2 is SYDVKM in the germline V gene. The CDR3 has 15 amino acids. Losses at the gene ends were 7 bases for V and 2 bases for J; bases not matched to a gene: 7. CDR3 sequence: CASIHRGNRNQPQHF. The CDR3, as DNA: TGTGCCAGCATCCACAGGGGGAACCGCAATCAGCCCCAGCATTTT.

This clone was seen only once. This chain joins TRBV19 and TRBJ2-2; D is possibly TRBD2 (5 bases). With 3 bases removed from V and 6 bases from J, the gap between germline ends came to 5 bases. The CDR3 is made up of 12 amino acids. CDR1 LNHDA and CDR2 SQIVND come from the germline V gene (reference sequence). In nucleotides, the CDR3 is TGTGCCAGTAGTATGGAGGCCGGGGAGCTGTTTTTT. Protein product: CASSMEAGELFF.

This CDR3 is CASNPQGYNYGYTF. CDR3 in DNA: TGTGCCAGCAACCCCCAGGGTTACAACTATGGCTACACCTTC. The J gene is TRBJ1-2, the V gene TRBV2; a weak D match, TRBD1 (5 bases). The CDR3 is made up of 14 amino acids. V was pared by 7 bases and J by 2 bases, with 14 bases between. The germline CDR1 and CDR2 sequences are SNHLY and FYNNEI.

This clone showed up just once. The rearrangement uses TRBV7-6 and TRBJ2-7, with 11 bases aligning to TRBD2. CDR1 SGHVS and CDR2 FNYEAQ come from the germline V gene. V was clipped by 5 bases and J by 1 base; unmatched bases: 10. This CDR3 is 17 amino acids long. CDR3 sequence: CASSPPVGTSGSYEQYF. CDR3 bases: TGTGCCAGCAGCCCCCCGGTCGGGACTAGCGGATCCTACGAGCAGTACTTC.

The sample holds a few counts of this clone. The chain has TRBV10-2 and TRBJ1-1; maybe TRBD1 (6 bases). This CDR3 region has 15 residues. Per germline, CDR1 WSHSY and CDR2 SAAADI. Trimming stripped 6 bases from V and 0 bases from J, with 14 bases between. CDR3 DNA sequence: TGCGCCAGCAGCCCCCCCGGGACATTGAACACTGAAGCTTTCTTT. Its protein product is CASSPPGTLNTEAFF.

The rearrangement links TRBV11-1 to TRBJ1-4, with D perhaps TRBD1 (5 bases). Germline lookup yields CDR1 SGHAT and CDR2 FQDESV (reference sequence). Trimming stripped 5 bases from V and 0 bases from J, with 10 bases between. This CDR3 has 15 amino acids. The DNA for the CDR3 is TGTGCCAGCAGCGGCCAGGGTGCAACTAATGAAAAACTGTTTTTT. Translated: CASSGQGATNEKLFF.

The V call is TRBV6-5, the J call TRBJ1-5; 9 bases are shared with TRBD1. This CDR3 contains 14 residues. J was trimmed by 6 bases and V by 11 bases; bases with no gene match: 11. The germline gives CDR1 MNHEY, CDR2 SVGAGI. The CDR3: CACRRTGESQPQHF. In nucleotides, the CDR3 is TGTGCCTGCCGGAGGACAGGGGAGAGTCAGCCCCAGCATTTT.